This T cell receptor (beta chain) stems from a study of blood T cells in healthy people across ages. As for the study in general: Per two T cells, about one barcoded beta molecule was captured through template switching.

CDR3 length equals 14 residues. Germline V gives CDR1 SGHAT, CDR2 FQDESV (reference sequence). Roughly 10 milliliters of peripheral blood were drawn from each donor. A word on this clonotype: Since a much larger clone is just one base distant, this may be a read error.

A second PCR, run for roughly 7 to 11 cycles, used a sample-barcoded 5' primer plus a J-beta primer mix. TCRdb redid the calling of the 5' RACE reads with MiXCR, one entry per CDR3 protein. The sample consists of about 540,000 distinct CDR3 sequences, 24% of them appearing once. Separately, the same data were catalogued under a study of T cells of mothers and their children.

Input material: blood. The clonotype comes from a boy younger than 18 in good health. The chain recombines TRBV11-1 with TRBJ2-2, with 8 bases fitting TRBD1. CDR3 in amino acids: CASSRDRNTEELFF. Written as DNA, the CDR3 is TGTGCCAGCAGCCGGGACAGGAACACCGAGGAGCTGTTTTTT.